These 3 T cell receptor beta chains were all obtained from the same sample, sequenced in a study of early T cells in non-severe SARS-CoV-2 infection. TCRdb fed the 5' RACE reads into MiXCR, producing one record per CDR3 protein. In the table there are tens of thousands of distinct CDR3 sequences, around 7% of which are singletons. Material for sequencing was whole blood. Source of these receptors: an adult who was a healthcare worker with PCR-confirmed SARS-CoV-2 infection or an uninfected control (not recorded which).

This clonotype was counted only a few times. The rearrangement joins TRBV27 to TRBJ1-1, with TRBD1 matching 8 bases. The CDR3 runs 16 residues. The germline V gene has CDR1 MNHEY and CDR2 SMNVEV (reference sequence). V lost 1 base and J lost 3; bases outside the gene matches: 7. The CDR3 coding sequence is TGTGCCAGCAGTTTATTTGGACAGGGCTCTGACACTGAAGCTTTCTTT. Its translation: CASSLFGQGSDTEAFF.

This clonotype has at least ten counts. The chain recombines TRBV10-3 with TRBJ1-6; D call uncertain. This CDR3 comprises 13 residues. The germline V gene encodes CDR1 ENHRY and CDR2 SYGVKD. Trimming took 7 bases from V and 10 from J, leaving 14 bases between them. CDR3 coding DNA: TGTGCCATCACGGCAAATCCTCAGTCACCCCTCCACTTT. Encoded protein: CAITANPQSPLHF.

This clonotype was seen many times. V gene TRBV10-3 combines with J gene TRBJ2-7, with a tentative D call TRBD1 (5 bases). Germline V gene sequence: CDR1 ENHRY, CDR2 SYGVKD. With 8 bases removed from V and 0 bases from J, the gap between germline ends came to 8 bases. The CDR3 covers 12 residues. The CDR3 DNA follows: TGTGCCATCTCGGACAACTCCTACGAGCAGTACTTC. It translates to CAISDNSYEQYF.